This T cell receptor (beta chain) is from a study of preoperative IRX-2 immunotherapy in early breast cancer. Here immunoSEQ multiplex PCR was the method, and the copy in TCRdb shows in-frame clones only, minus some. The table shows around 35,000 clones, with roughly 95% occurring only once. Treatment indicated: preoperative locoregional IRX-2 cytokine immunotherapy. This phase Ib study tested locoregional IRX-2 cytokine immunotherapy given before surgery. The CDR3 consists of 16 residues. V was clipped by 8 bases and J by 8 bases; unmatched bases: 15. Germline CDR1 is MNHNY and CDR2 is SVGAGI (reference sequence).

The sample here was taken from a patient treated with IRX-2 immunotherapy. The receptor's source is a human donor with breast cancer. This chain connects TRBV6-6 to TRBJ1-2; 12 bases fit TRBD1. The CDR3 here is CASVAETGTGGRGYTF. CDR3 DNA: TGTGCCAGCGTCGCAGAAACCGGGACAGGGGGCCGGGGCTACACCTTC.